This note documents a single T cell receptor beta chain sequence. This clonotype showed up just a few times. The specificity of this receptor is unknown. Per-nucleotide qualities are absent, and no much larger clonotype sits a single base away. The source of the sample is a study of T cells after yellow fever vaccination (dated by TCRdb to about 2019). In the study overall: The SMART-Seq v4 Ultra Low Input RNA kit was used to prepare libraries from fractions with low cell numbers. Two healthy male donors, one aged 18 to 30 and one aged 30 to 39 years, made up the cohort. To follow T-cell clones before and after both primary and booster YFV17D yellow fever vaccination, bulk TCR alpha and beta repertoires underwent longitudinal sequencing. Bulk PBMC replicates and cell subsets were isolated from blood drawn at multiple timepoints before and after both primary and secondary immunization. Study-level results and caveats: Only a couple of donors were included in the study, so the extent to which the findings can be generalized is limited. A small fraction of clonotypes showed up in both the CD4 and CD8 compartments, probably as a result of convergent recombination. Most clones expanded after primary vaccination (around 96% of CD4 and 70% to 90% of CD8) were re-detected after the booster, suggesting that broad memory maintenance occurred. Because abundant contaminating clonotypes from the bulk population could be contained in FACS-sorted repertoires, computational filtering was required. Compared with the primary T-cell response, the secondary T-cell response was faster but weaker, reaching its peak on day 5 rather than on day 15.

TCR cDNA was synthesized by 5'RACE template switching, through which a universal primer site and unique molecular identifiers were introduced. Priming of cDNA synthesis was performed from both the TCR alpha and TCR beta constant segments. Library amplification involved two PCR steps, and the second step added sample barcodes and sequencing adapters. Libraries were sequenced on Illumina HiSeq 2500 (2x100 bp) or NovaSeq (2x150 bp). From the authors' description of their analysis: Reads were demultiplexed and collapsed into UMI consensus sequences with MIGEC, and V(D)J alignment was performed with MiXCR. Clonotypes responding to the vaccine were identified with edgeR on replicate PBMC samples, with the criteria of FDR below 0.01 and a log2 fold change above 5 up to day 15. Each bulk clonotype received a CD4 or CD8 identity based on whether the sequenced CD4 or CD8 repertoire contained that clonotype at higher abundance. The public reads were reprocessed in TCRdb via fastp at Q25 and MiXCR, keeping in-frame beta chains. Identical CDR3 protein sequences are pooled into one entry, listed with their most common genes and DNA. TCRdb, rather than the study authors, made the V and J calls. This sample comprises some 320,000 distinct CDR3 sequences, 8.7% of them detected only once. The top ten constitute about a sixth of the sample.

The CDR3 has 21 amino acids, counting the end cysteine and phenylalanine. Left in the record is the CDR3 DNA by itself, 63 bases read in frame from the first base. In light of the paper, this sample's treatment or condition label describes: live attenuated yellow fever vaccine strain. At each blood-draw timepoint, two biological replicates of bulk PBMCs were collected. A standard Ficoll-Paque protocol was used to isolate PBMCs from peripheral blood. RNA was extracted with TriZol from bulk PBMCs, CD4 and CD8 fractions, and dextramer-positive and dextramer-negative fractions. The chain is assembled from TRBV21-1 and TRBJ1-1; the D call of TRBD1 is as the table states it, not checked on the DNA. TRBV21-1 is a known pseudogene. The receptor's source is a man between 18 and 29 years old who received the YFV17D yellow fever vaccine. Sequencing was performed on PBMCs, taken on the day of the first yellow fever vaccination. The CDR3 reads as follows: CASSAQVLRQDRPKRDTEAFF. DNA sequence: TGTGCCAGCAGCGCTCAAGTACTTCGACAGGACCGACCAAAACGGGACACTGAAGCTTTCTTT.